A single sample is the source of the 28 T cell receptor beta chains below, sequenced in a study of vaccination effects on CD4 cells after COVID-19. Some clones are missing from TCRdb's copy, which holds only in-frame ones; the method was immunoSEQ multiplex PCR. The data hold fewer than 25,000 clones, with 65% to 80% observed a single time. Sequencing in the ViraFEST assay came after antigen-specific CD4+ T cells had been expanded with viral peptide pools, which were used to stimulate PBMC. With approximately 10 days of culture completed, CD4+ T cells were isolated. None of the vaccinated had previously contracted SARS-CoV-2, and their nucleocapsid antibodies tested negative. Their cognate antigens are unknown. The sample in question was CD4+ T cells from PBMCs cultured with HCoV-NL63 spike peptides, obtained before COVID-19 vaccination. These receptors came from a human donor who received a COVID-19 vaccine.

The count of this clone is one. The gene calls are TRBV5-4 and TRBJ2-1, with D perhaps assigned TRBD1 or TRBD2 (5 bases each). This CDR3 is built from 14 residues. Per germline, CDR1 SGHNT and CDR2 YYREEE (reference sequence). V shed 4 bases and J shed 3 bases, with 11 bases lying between them. The CDR3 DNA follows: TGTGCCAGCAGCGATGGGGCGGGCTACAATGAGCAGTTCTTC. This encodes CASSDGAGYNEQFF.

The chain carries TRBV24-1 and TRBJ2-5; possible D gene TRBD1, 6 bases. V lost 3 bases to trimming and J lost 1 base, with 14 bases between them. The CDR3 is 16 amino acids. Germline CDR1 is KGHDR and CDR2 is SFDVKD. This chain's CDR3 is CATSDPRDTSQETQYF. DNA of the CDR3: TGTGCCACCAGTGATCCTCGGGACACGTCCCAAGAGACCCAGTACTTC.

This chain links TRBV9 with TRBJ2-7; 7 nucleotides match TRBD1. Germline V gene sequence: CDR1 SGDLS, CDR2 YYNGEE. The CDR3 contains 13 residues. V lost 0 bases, J lost 7 bases, and 4 bases stayed unmatched. The CDR3 DNA follows: TGTGCCAGCAGCGTAGAGGGGGCTGGAGAGCAGTACTTC. Translating gives CASSVEGAGEQYF.

This rearrangement joins TRBV12-3 or TRBV12-4 to TRBJ1-2; D is uncertain. The CDR3 length is 13 residues. V lost 6 bases and J 4 bases, leaving 12 bases between the germline ends. CDR3 nucleotide sequence: TGTGCCAGCAGCCAGACCTTGGGCTATGGCTACACCTTC. Protein sequence: CASSQTLGYGYTF.

V usage is TRBV12-5 and J usage is TRBJ1-4; D gene ambiguous. Germline loops: CDR1 LGHNT, CDR2 FRNRAP. Between the trimmed V and J ends, which lost 2 bases and 8 bases, there was a span of 15 bases. The CDR3 sequence is 15 residues long. CDR3 sequence: CASGLNGYLGEKLFF. The DNA for the CDR3 is TGTGCTAGTGGTTTGAATGGCTACCTCGGGGAAAAACTGTTTTTT.

The V and J genes are TRBV19 and TRBJ2-5; tentatively, D is TRBD1 (6 bases). V was shortened by 4 bases and J by 4 bases, with 16 bases between the two germline ends. CDR1 LNHDA and CDR2 SQIVND come from the germline V gene (reference sequence). CDR3 length: 15 amino acids. For the CDR3, the DNA is TGTGCCAGTAGTACGGGACAATATATGGGAGAGACCCAGTACTTC. Encoded protein: CASSTGQYMGETQYF.

The chain combines TRBV20-1 with TRBJ1-1; D unresolved. V was clipped by 3 bases and J by 5 bases, with 13 bases between them. Looked up from germline, CDR1 is DFQATT and CDR2 is SNEGSKA (reference sequence). The CDR3 loop spans 13 amino acids. The CDR3 DNA reads as TGCAGTGCTAGTCCGACAAGTCGGACTGAAGCTTTCTTT. Its translation is CSASPTSRTEAFF.

The J gene is TRBJ2-7, the V gene TRBV28, with 9 bases fitting TRBD1. Germline values: CDR1 MDHEN, CDR2 SYDVKM. V lost 6 bases to trimming and J lost 4 bases; unmatched junction nucleotides: 7. The CDR3 extends over 14 amino acids. CDR3 sequence: CASRSGQGTYEQYF. The CDR3 nucleotides are TGTGCCAGCAGATCGGGACAGGGAACATACGAGCAGTACTTC.

This chain links TRBV29-1 with TRBJ2-7, with TRBD1 as a possible D gene (6 bases). V was cut by 4 bases and J by 3 bases, with 16 bases left in between. The CDR3 length is 14 residues. CDR1 SQVTM and CDR2 ANQGSEA come from the germline V gene. CDR3 sequence: CSVASAGARYEQYF. CDR3 DNA: TGCAGCGTTGCTTCGGCAGGGGCCCGCTACGAGCAGTACTTC.

The sample holds one count of this clone. The chain recombines TRBV6-5 with TRBJ2-1, with D tentatively TRBD2 (6 bases). This CDR3 has 15 residues. CDR1 is MNHEY, CDR2 SVGAGI, per germline. Trimming left V 0 bases short and J 7 bases short, with 13 bases between. CDR3 amino acids: CASSYSTSGRNEQFF. CDR3 nucleotide sequence: TGTGCCAGCAGTTACTCGACCAGCGGGCGTAATGAGCAGTTCTTC.

Only a few counts were recorded for this clone. CDR3 DNA: TGCAGCGTTGGCCCGGCAGGGAATGAGCAGTTCTTC. Its protein product is CSVGPAGNEQFF. The J gene is TRBJ2-1, the V gene TRBV29-1; a weak D match, TRBD1 (5 bases). The V end lost 4 bases, the J end lost 7 bases, and 11 bases lay between the germline ends. CDR1 and CDR2 from the germline V gene are SQVTM and ANQGSEA. The CDR3 length is 12 residues.

This clone was picked up a small number of times. The V gene is TRBV6-5, the J gene TRBJ2-3; the D gene is possibly TRBD1 (6 bases). The CDR3 is 15 amino acids. Trimming took 0 bases from V and 3 from J, leaving 10 bases between them. Germline assignment: CDR1 MNHEY and CDR2 SVGAGI. As DNA, the CDR3 is TGTGCCAGCAGTTACTCGGGCAGGGGAACAGATACGCAGTATTTT. This gives the protein CASSYSGRGTDTQYF.

The chain links TRBV23-1 to TRBJ1-5; D is perhaps TRBD1 (5 bases). TRBV23-1 is an ORF, and what it does is uncertain. V lost 3 bases and J lost 7, with 7 bases in between. This CDR3 has 12 amino acids. CDR3 coding DNA: TGCGCCAGCAGTCAGGGGGGGCAGCCCCAGCATTTT. It is translated as CASSQGGQPQHF.

The J gene is TRBJ2-4, the V gene TRBV19; no reliable D call. CDR3 size: 14 residues. Trimming took 5 bases from V and 0 from J, leaving 8 bases between them. Germline CDR1 LNHDA, CDR2 SQIVND (reference sequence). The CDR3 bases are TGTGCCAGTAGTCAGCCCGGAGCCAAAAACATTCAGTACTTC. It codes for CASSQPGAKNIQYF.

This chain joins TRBV6-4 and TRBJ1-1; D not resolved. Per the germline V gene, CDR1 is MRHNA and CDR2 is SNTAGT. Between the trimmed V and J ends, which lost 1 base and 1 base, there was a span of 4 bases. The length of the CDR3 is 13 residues. The DNA of the CDR3 is TGTGCCAGCAGTGACTACAGGAACACTGAAGCTTTCTTT. It encodes CASSDYRNTEAFF.

The chain recombines TRBV7-2 with TRBJ2-2, with TRBD1 identical over 9 bases. V dropped 5 bases and J dropped 7; count of bases not matched to a gene: 8. The CDR3 extends over 15 amino acids. CDR1 SGHTA and CDR2 FQGNSA come from the germline V gene. CDR3 residues: CASSPQGQGHGELFF. The CDR3 DNA follows: TGTGCCAGCAGCCCCCAGGGACAGGGTCACGGGGAGCTGTTTTTT.

V usage is TRBV24-1 and J usage is TRBJ1-2; D unclear. The CDR3 covers 15 residues. Germline lookup yields CDR1 KGHDR and CDR2 SFDVKD. The V end lost 4 bases, the J end lost 11 bases, and 22 bases lay between the germline ends. The CDR3 sequence: CATSDHSTGPKEYTF. In nucleotides, the CDR3 is TGTGCCACCAGTGACCATTCGACCGGGCCGAAGGAATACACCTTC.

This clone is deemed medium-sized (0.01 to 0.1%). The rearrangement joins TRBV5-1 to TRBJ2-1; 7 bases agree with TRBD1. The CDR3 consists of 14 residues. J gave up 6 bases and V 0 bases, and 3 bases lay outside the gene matches. Germline CDR1 SGHRS, CDR2 YFSETQ. Here the CDR3 reads CASSLEGDSNEQFF. CDR3 DNA: TGCGCCAGCAGCTTGGAAGGGGACAGCAATGAGCAGTTCTTC.

The CDR3 nucleotides read TGCGCCAGCAGCTTTCTTAACGGAGGAGATGAGCAGTTCTTC. As protein: CASSFLNGGDEQFF. This sequence joins TRBV5-1 and TRBJ2-1; TRBD2 might be the D (5 bases). Germline lookup yields CDR1 SGHRS and CDR2 YFSETQ. The CDR3 has 14 residues. The V and J ends lost 2 bases and 8 bases respectively, with 14 bases between them.

The rearrangement uses TRBV19 and TRBJ1-2, with D unresolved. Germline lookup yields CDR1 LNHDA and CDR2 SQIVND (reference sequence). Deletions cut 5 bases from V and 5 bases from J, with 12 bases between. The CDR3 extends over 13 amino acids. CDR3: CASSWTETYGYTF. The CDR3 DNA is TGTGCCAGTAGTTGGACGGAAACTTATGGCTACACCTTC.

The chain uses TRBV6-5 and TRBJ2-5; maybe TRBD2 (6 bases). Looked up from germline, CDR1 is MNHEY and CDR2 is SVGAGI. V gave up 1 base and J gave up 2 bases, with 8 bases separating them. The CDR3 spans 14 residues. CDR3 coding DNA: TGTGCCAGCAGTTACTTTAGCGGACAAGAGACCCAGTACTTC. It yields the protein CASSYFSGQETQYF.

The CDR3, as DNA: TGTGCCAGCAGCGTAGTACCCGGGGATGATACGCAGTATTTT. As protein: CASSVVPGDDTQYF. V and J are TRBV9 and TRBJ2-3, with D possibly being TRBD2 (5 bases). The V and J ends lost 0 bases and 6 bases respectively, with 11 bases between them. This CDR3 has 14 residues. Germline V gene data show CDR1 as SGDLS and CDR2 as YYNGEE.

This chain joins TRBV7-9 and TRBJ2-1; 13 nucleotides match TRBD2. Per the germline V gene, CDR1 is SEHNR and CDR2 is FQNEAQ (reference sequence). The CDR3 loop spans 16 amino acids. V dropped 2 bases and J dropped 5; count of bases not matched to a gene: 3. The CDR3 DNA reads as TGTGCCAGCAGCTTATACGGACTAGCGGGGGACAATGAGCAGTTCTTC. It translates to CASSLYGLAGDNEQFF.

The chain has TRBV5-5 and TRBJ1-3; no clear D. In germline, CDR1 is SGHKS, CDR2 YYEKEE (reference sequence). The CDR3 covers 16 residues. Trimming shortened V by 3 bases and J by 0 bases, and 13 bases separated the two germline ends. This chain's CDR3 is CASSWSGFSSGNTIYF. In nucleotides, the CDR3 is TGTGCCAGCAGCTGGTCCGGGTTCTCCTCTGGAAACACCATATATTTT. Full variable domain (remainder filled in from reference TRBV5-5 and TRBJ1-3): DAGVTQSPTHLIKTRGQQVTLRCSPISGHKSVSWYQQVLGQGPQFIFQYYEKEERGRGNFPDRFSARQFPNYSSELNVNALLLGDSALYLCASSWSGFSSGNTIYFGEGSWLTVV.

The chain is built from TRBV30 and TRBJ2-1; a weak D match, TRBD2 (7 bases). Trimming took 0 bases from V and 8 from J, leaving 8 bases between them. The CDR3 is 12 amino acids. Looked up from germline, CDR1 is GTSNPN and CDR2 is SVGIG (reference sequence). The CDR3 DNA is TGTGCCTGGAGTGTAGGGGGGGATGAGCAGTTCTTC. Its translation is CAWSVGGDEQFF.

J is TRBJ2-1 and V is TRBV18, with 9 bases aligning to TRBD1. The CDR3 contains 21 residues. CDR1 and CDR2 (germline): KGHSH, LQKENI. V lost 2 bases and J lost 0; bases outside the gene matches: 17. This CDR3 reads CASSPIYGTGTAGSSYNEQFF. The CDR3 DNA sequence: TGTGCCAGCTCACCAATCTATGGGACAGGGACGGCGGGGAGCTCCTACAATGAGCAGTTCTTC.

The chain joins TRBV30 to TRBJ1-5; D not resolved. CDR3 length: 13 residues. CDR1 and CDR2 (germline): GTSNPN, SVGIG (reference sequence). V was trimmed by 2 bases and J by 5 bases, leaving 10 bases between them. CDR3 nucleotides: TGTGCCTGGAGTCTGTCGCGGGATCAGCCCCAGCATTTT. This sequence encodes CAWSLSRDQPQHF.

The V and J genes are TRBV5-8 and TRBJ1-2; D is unclear. Germline V gene data show CDR1 as SGHTS and CDR2 as YDEGEE. Trimming stripped 1 base from V and 3 bases from J, with 13 bases between. This CDR3 spans 15 amino acids. The CDR3: CASSLKVPMHYGYTF. The CDR3 coding sequence is TGTGCCAGCAGCTTGAAAGTCCCAATGCACTATGGCTACACCTTC.